This T cell receptor (beta chain) was sequenced in a study of blood T cell repertoires in COVID-19. CDR1 is SGHRS, CDR2 YFSETQ, per germline. V dropped 9 bases and J dropped 8 bases, with 11 bases sitting between them. The CDR3 sequence is 10 residues long. Using immunoSEQ multiplex PCR, the repertoire was profiled, and TCRdb retains in-frame clones only, with some absent. The sample has 100,000 to 120,000 clones, 60% to 85% seen once. This TCR was recovered from a woman aged 40 to 50 with acute or convalescent COVID-19. The chain combines TRBV5-1 with TRBJ1-2; D might be TRBD1 (6 bases). Input material: peripheral blood. The CDR3 sequence: CANLRGGYTF. The CDR3 DNA reads as TGCGCCAACCTTAGGGGGGGCTACACCTTC.